These 28 T cell receptor beta chains were all obtained from the same sample, sequenced in a study of blood T cell repertoires in COVID-19. Using immunoSEQ multiplex PCR, the repertoire was profiled, and TCRdb retains in-frame clones only, with some absent. The sample contains 180,000 or so clones, more than 85% of which appear only once. The sequenced sample consisted of peripheral blood. The receptor set was obtained from a man younger than 35 with acute or convalescent COVID-19.

The chain links TRBV5-1 to TRBJ1-1, with TRBD1 matching 8 bases. The CDR3 consists of 13 residues. Germline CDR1 is SGHRS and CDR2 is YFSETQ. V gave up 3 bases and J gave up 4 bases; unmatched junction bases: 2. The chain's CDR3 is CASSSGTGTEAFF. The DNA of the CDR3 is TGCGCCAGCAGCTCAGGGACAGGCACTGAAGCTTTCTTT.

This chain uses TRBV2 with TRBJ1-3; D unclear. Trimming pared 9 bases from V and 4 bases from J, leaving 13 bases between. Per the germline V gene, CDR1 is SNHLY and CDR2 is FYNNEI. CDR3 size: 13 residues. Here the CDR3 reads CASKEGTGNTIYF. The CDR3 bases are TGTGCCAGTAAGGAGGGAACGGGAAACACCATATATTTT.

The chain has TRBV5-1 and TRBJ2-2, with 10 nucleotides matching TRBD1. V was clipped by 3 bases and J by 0 bases; unmatched bases: 8. This CDR3 is built from 18 residues. Germline CDR1 and CDR2: SGHRS and YFSETQ. CDR3 sequence (DNA): TGCGCCAGCAGCTGGACAGACAGGGGGCGTACGAACACCGGGGAGCTGTTTTTT. Translating gives CASSWTDRGRTNTGELFF.

The rearrangement joins TRBV11-2 to TRBJ1-3; D gene ambiguous. V shed 5 bases and J shed 3 bases, with 11 bases lying between them. This CDR3 spans 14 amino acids. Germline V gene data show CDR1 as SGHAT and CDR2 as FQNNGV. The CDR3 is CASSPTNSGNTIYF. CDR3 in DNA: TGTGCCAGCAGCCCCACCAACAGTGGAAACACCATATATTTT.

V usage is TRBV12-3 or TRBV12-4 and J usage is TRBJ1-6; D not resolved. V shed 8 bases and J shed 9 bases, with 11 bases lying between them. This CDR3 has 12 amino acids. CDR3 DNA: TGTGCCAGCGGGCTTGGAATTTCACCCCTCCACTTT. Protein product: CASGLGISPLHF.

The chain combines TRBV21-1 with TRBJ1-1; the table's D call of TRBD1 was not tested on the DNA. TRBV21-1 is a pseudogene locus. This CDR3 is built from 14 residues. The CDR3 region has the DNA TGTGCCAGCAGCAAAGGGCCAGGAATCCCTGAAGCTTTCTTT. Translated: CASSKGPGIPEAFF.

This clone has just a few counts. The chain combines TRBV19 with TRBJ1-4; D call uncertain. Germline lookup yields CDR1 LNHDA and CDR2 SQIVND (reference sequence). The germline V and J ends were trimmed by 5 bases and 7 bases, with 8 bases remaining between them. There are 12 residues in the CDR3. In DNA, the CDR3 is TGTGCCAGTAGTTTTAGGAGTGAAAAACTGTTTTTT. Its protein is CASSFRSEKLFF.

Only one count was recorded for this clone. The gene calls are TRBV2 and TRBJ1-2; D is unresolved. V was shortened by 2 bases and J by 7 bases, with 17 bases between the two germline ends. In germline, CDR1 is SNHLY, CDR2 FYNNEI. The CDR3 spans 15 residues. The CDR3 protein is CASSERFLEGSGYTF. For the CDR3, the DNA is TGTGCCAGCAGTGAACGGTTTCTAGAAGGCTCTGGCTACACCTTC.

Concerning this clone: The sample contains more than one DNA sequence encoding this CDR3. This chain links TRBV24-1 with TRBJ2-7; TRBD2 aligns across 10 bases. The CDR3 spans 14 residues. Germline V gives CDR1 KGHDR, CDR2 SFDVKD. Losses at the gene ends were 4 bases for V and 4 bases for J; bases not matched to a gene: 3. The chain's CDR3 is CATSESSGGYEQYF. The CDR3 DNA reads TGTGCCACCAGTGAATCTAGCGGGGGTTACGAGCAGTACTTC.

The chain has TRBV5-8 and TRBJ2-2; TRBD1 aligns across 9 bases. This CDR3 is built from 16 residues. The V and J ends lost 4 bases and 0 bases, in that order; junction bases with no gene match: 4. Germline V lookup: CDR1 SGHTS, CDR2 YDEGEE. CDR3 nucleotide sequence: TGTGCCAGCAGCACCGGACAGGGGACGAACACCGGGGAGCTGTTTTTT. This encodes CASSTGQGTNTGELFF.

The J gene is TRBJ2-2, the V gene TRBV3-1 (or the pseudogene TRBV3-2), with 9 nucleotides matching TRBD2. Trimming removed 4 bases from V and 6 bases from J; junction bases left unmatched: 9. CDR1 is LGHDT and CDR2 is YNNKEL in the germline V gene (reference sequence). The CDR3 covers 16 residues. CDR3 in amino acids: CASSRAGTSMSGELFF. As DNA, the CDR3 is TGTGCCAGCAGCCGAGCCGGGACTAGCATGTCCGGGGAGCTGTTTTTT.

The chain carries TRBV29-1 and TRBJ1-1; tentative D call: TRBD1 (6 bases). CDR1 SQVTM and CDR2 ANQGSEA come from the germline V gene. Trimming shortened V by 4 bases and J by 8 bases, and 14 bases separated the two germline ends. There are 12 residues in the CDR3. In DNA, the CDR3 is TGCAGCGTTGGACAGGTTCCCGGGGAAGCTTTCTTT. Translated, it gives CSVGQVPGEAFF. The entire variable domain, with the rest obtained from reference TRBV29-1 and TRBJ1-1, is as follows: SAVISQKPSRDICQRGTSLTIQCQVDSQVTMMFWYRQQPGQSLTLIATANQGSEATYESGFVIDKFPISRPNLTFSTLTVSNMSPEDSSIYLCSVGQVPGEAFFGQGTRLTVV.

This clone has a single count. The V and J genes are TRBV4-2 and TRBJ1-1, with D possibly matching TRBD1 (6 bases). Trimming took 1 base from V and 5 from J, leaving 14 bases between them. CDR1 and CDR2 from the germline V gene are LGHNA and YNFKEQ. The CDR3 covers 15 residues. CDR3 residues: CASSQGKMRGTEAFF. The DNA for the CDR3 is TGTGCCAGCAGCCAAGGGAAAATGAGGGGGACTGAAGCTTTCTTT.

This clone occurred once. The CDR3 DNA reads as TGCGCCAGCAGCTCAGAAGCGGGGGGGCGTAATGAGCAGTTCTTC. It yields the protein CASSSEAGGRNEQFF. The rearrangement links TRBV5-1 to TRBJ2-1, with 10 bases that match TRBD2. V was pared by 3 bases and J by 7 bases, with 7 bases of the junction left unmatched. This CDR3 has 15 residues. Germline CDR1 SGHRS, CDR2 YFSETQ.

J is TRBJ2-5 and V is TRBV6-6; 8 positions match TRBD1. This CDR3 spans 13 amino acids. V lost 6 bases and J lost 4; bases outside the gene matches: 4. The V gene's germline CDR1 is MNHNY and CDR2 SVGAGI (reference sequence). CDR3: CASSDRGVETQYF. CDR3 nucleotide sequence: TGTGCCAGCAGCGACAGGGGCGTAGAGACCCAGTACTTC.

This chain connects TRBV3-1 (or the pseudogene TRBV3-2) to TRBJ1-2; 11 bases match TRBD1. The germline V gene encodes CDR1 LGHDT and CDR2 YNNKEL (reference sequence). V dropped 4 bases and J dropped 4; count of bases not matched to a gene: 5. The CDR3 is made up of 15 amino acids. The CDR3 loop is CASSPRTGGFYGYTF. The CDR3 DNA sequence: TGTGCCAGCAGCCCACGGACAGGGGGCTTCTATGGCTACACCTTC.

The genes are TRBV3-1 (or the pseudogene TRBV3-2) and TRBJ1-3; 8 bases fit TRBD1. CDR3 length equals 15 residues. V gave up 1 base and J gave up 3 bases; unmatched junction bases: 2. Germline CDR1 and CDR2: LGHDT and YNNKEL (reference sequence). DNA of the CDR3: TGTGCCAGCAGCCAAGGTGGGACAGGTGGAAACACCATATATTTT. As protein: CASSQGGTGGNTIYF.

This clone has just a few counts. The CDR3 protein is CASSESDRIYGYTF. In nucleotides, the CDR3 is TGCGCCAGCAGTGAGTCTGACAGGATTTATGGCTACACCTTC. The J gene is TRBJ1-2, the V gene TRBV10-2; TRBD1 might be the D (6 bases). Trimming shortened V by 0 bases and J by 5 bases, and 10 bases separated the two germline ends. CDR1 is WSHSY, CDR2 SAAADI, per germline. The CDR3 contains 14 residues.

The chain is built from TRBV5-5 and TRBJ2-7; D is possibly TRBD1 (6 bases). V was cut by 4 bases and J by 3 bases, with 14 bases left in between. This CDR3 region has 14 residues. CDR1 and CDR2 from the germline V gene are SGHKS and YYEKEE (reference sequence). The CDR3 loop reads CASSQGGIGYEQYF. DNA of the CDR3: TGTGCCAGCAGCCAAGGGGGTATCGGCTACGAGCAGTACTTC.

V gene TRBV27 combines with J gene TRBJ2-7, with D maybe TRBD1 (6 bases). V was trimmed by 5 bases and J by 0 bases, leaving 8 bases between them. Germline CDR1 reads MNHEY; CDR2 reads SMNVEV (reference sequence). This CDR3 has 13 amino acids. For the CDR3, the DNA is TGTGCCAGCAGTCTGGGGGCCTCCTACGAGCAGTACGTC. Amino acids: CASSLGASYEQYV.

CDR3 loop: CASSLQAGGQLEQFF. DNA of the CDR3: TGTGCCAGCAGCCTCCAGGCGGGGGGGCAACTTGAGCAGTTCTTC. The chain links TRBV7-9 to TRBJ2-1, with TRBD2 matching 9 bases. CDR3 length equals 15 residues. With 5 bases clipped from V and 9 bases from J, the junction kept 11 bases outside the gene matches. Germline loops: CDR1 SEHNR, CDR2 FQNEAQ (reference sequence).

The rearrangement links TRBV3-1 (or the pseudogene TRBV3-2) to TRBJ1-5; D is perhaps TRBD1 (6 bases). The CDR3 consists of 14 residues. The V gene's germline CDR1 is LGHDT and CDR2 YNNKEL (reference sequence). The ends were cut back, 4 bases at V and 3 bases at J, with 10 bases in the middle. The CDR3 region is CASSPGQVNQPQHF. The CDR3 nucleotides are TGTGCCAGCAGCCCGGGACAAGTCAATCAGCCCCAGCATTTT.

This chain connects TRBV7-2 to TRBJ1-4; no definite D call. V shed 5 bases and J shed 11 bases, with 18 bases lying between them. Germline V gene data show CDR1 as SGHTA and CDR2 as FQGNSA. CDR3 length equals 14 residues. Written as DNA, the CDR3 is TGTGCCAGCAGCGAAGGACGGCGTGCGGGGAAACTGTTTTTT. Its protein is CASSEGRRAGKLFF.

This chain uses TRBV15 with TRBJ2-3; 13 nucleotides align to TRBD2. The CDR3 runs 16 residues. The germline V gene has CDR1 LNHNV and CDR2 YYDKDF (reference sequence). J lost 5 bases, V lost 5 bases, and 7 bases had no gene match. CDR3: CATSPGLAGREDTQYF. CDR3 nucleotide sequence: TGTGCCACCAGCCCGGGACTAGCGGGGCGGGAAGATACGCAGTATTTT.

The rearrangement joins TRBV10-3 to TRBJ1-2; TRBD1 aligns across 7 bases. With V trimmed by 8 bases and J by 8 bases, 14 bases remained unmatched. This CDR3 contains 14 residues. Looked up from germline, CDR1 is ENHRY and CDR2 is SYGVKD. This chain's CDR3 is CAIERRGTGDGYTF. The CDR3 DNA follows: TGTGCCATCGAGAGAAGGGGAACAGGGGACGGCTACACCTTC.

The chain uses TRBV5-1 and TRBJ1-3; 8 nucleotides line up with TRBD1. The V segment lost 3 bases and the J segment 3 bases; nucleotides outside the gene matches: 8. This CDR3 has 16 amino acids. CDR1 is SGHRS and CDR2 is YFSETQ in the germline V gene. CDR3 sequence reads: CASSSAQGALGNTIYF. CDR3 sequence (DNA): TGCGCCAGCAGCTCCGCTCAGGGGGCTCTTGGAAACACCATATATTTT.

The J gene is TRBJ1-4, the V gene TRBV29-1; TRBD1 might be the D (6 bases). CDR1 is SQVTM, CDR2 ANQGSEA, per germline. V dropped 5 bases and J dropped 4 bases, with 11 bases sitting between them. This CDR3 contains 13 residues. The CDR3 region has the DNA TGCAGCGTTCATACAGGGCTTAATGAAAAACTGTTTTTT. Encoded protein: CSVHTGLNEKLFF.

This chain joins TRBV6-5 and TRBJ2-3, with D maybe TRBD1 (6 bases). CDR1 MNHEY and CDR2 SVGAGI come from the germline V gene. This CDR3 is built from 15 residues. Trimming shortened V by 6 bases and J by 6 bases, and 19 bases separated the two germline ends. CDR3 in amino acids: CASRPMIGGLDTQYF. In DNA form, the CDR3 reads TGTGCCAGCAGACCCATGATTGGGGGCTTGGATACGCAGTATTTT.